The 3 T cell receptor beta chains given below trace back to one sample, sequenced in a study of T cell responses to AZD1222 COVID-19 vaccine. Sequencing used immunoSEQ multiplex PCR; TCRdb keeps in-frame clones, though not all of them. The table has some 130,000 clones, 88% seen once. Sequences were derived from peripheral blood, sampled 28 days after the second AZD1222 dose. The receptors shown here come from an adult who received the AZD1222 COVID-19 vaccine.

The chain joins TRBV7-2 to TRBJ2-1; 8 bases are a match to TRBD1. The CDR3 contains 14 residues. CDR1 SGHTA and CDR2 FQGNSA come from the germline V gene. V dropped 1 base and J dropped 5; count of bases not matched to a gene: 1. The CDR3 protein is CASSLDRGNNEQFF. The CDR3 DNA reads TGTGCCAGCAGCTTAGACAGGGGGAACAATGAGCAGTTCTTC.

This chain uses TRBV6-6 with TRBJ2-2; a possible D gene is TRBD2 (5 bases). Trimming removed 5 bases from V and 8 bases from J, with 21 bases in between. This CDR3 comprises 16 residues. Germline V CDR1 and CDR2: MNHNY, SVGAGI (reference sequence). The DNA of the CDR3 is TGTGCCAGCAGTCGACCTGTGAGCGGCGTTGGGGGGGAGCTGTTTTTT. Amino acids: CASSRPVSGVGGELFF.

This chain connects TRBV6-1 to TRBJ1-5; weak D call: TRBD1 (5 bases). Between the trimmed V and J ends, which lost 1 base and 4 bases, there was a span of 14 bases. CDR3 length: 16 amino acids. From germline, CDR1 is MNHNS and CDR2 SASEGT. CDR3 DNA: TGTGCCAGCAGTGAAGGGGTGGCAGGGCTAAATCAGCCCCAGCATTTT. It codes for CASSEGVAGLNQPQHF.